This entry lists 17 T cell receptor beta chains sequenced from one sample in a study of OX40 agonist ivuxolimab in advanced cancers. TCRdb's copy holds only in-frame clones and misses some; the assay was immunoSEQ multiplex PCR. The sample yields tens of thousands of clones, approximately 91% seen once. The specimen comprised CD4+ or CD8+ T cells sorted from blood, sampled in a trial of the OX40 agonist ivuxolimab. These receptors all stem from an adult with an advanced solid tumor such as melanoma, head and neck, liver or kidney cancer.

The V and J genes are TRBV5-4 and TRBJ2-7; 9 bases fit TRBD1. In germline, CDR1 is SGHNT, CDR2 YYREEE (reference sequence). The CDR3 loop spans 15 amino acids. V dropped 0 bases and J dropped 1; count of bases not matched to a gene: 2. DNA of the CDR3: TGTGCCAGCAGCTTGGTCGGGACAGGGTCCTACGAGCAGTACTTC. Protein sequence: CASSLVGTGSYEQYF.

J is TRBJ2-1 and V is TRBV10-1; unclear D gene. The V gene lost 0 bases and the J gene lost 10 bases, with 10 bases spanning the gap. CDR1 and CDR2 from the germline V gene are WNHNN and SYGVQD (reference sequence). CDR3 length equals 13 residues. The CDR3 is CASSESALREQFF. CDR3 DNA sequence: TGCGCCAGCAGTGAGTCGGCCCTCAGGGAGCAGTTCTTC.

V and J are TRBV10-2 and TRBJ2-3; the match to TRBD2 covers 9 bases. V lost 2 bases, J lost 2 bases, and 2 bases stayed unmatched. The germline V gene encodes CDR1 WSHSY and CDR2 SAAADI. The CDR3 has 15 amino acids. CDR3 region: CASSEASGNTDTQYF. CDR3 bases: TGCGCCAGCAGTGAGGCTAGCGGGAACACAGATACGCAGTATTTT.

This chain connects TRBV6-5 to TRBJ1-4; 8 nucleotides line up with TRBD1. The CDR3 has 15 amino acids. CDR1 and CDR2 from the germline V gene are MNHEY and SVGAGI. The trim removed 2 bases at V and 3 bases at J, leaving 2 bases unmatched. The CDR3 is CASSYDRGPNEKLFF. CDR3 in DNA: TGTGCCAGCAGTTACGACAGGGGACCTAATGAAAAACTGTTTTTT.

This clone was counted a few times. The chain has TRBV2 and TRBJ1-3; D gene uncertain. V gave up 3 bases and J gave up 0 bases, with 9 bases separating them. This CDR3 has 15 residues. The germline CDR1 and CDR2 sequences are SNHLY and FYNNEI. The CDR3 bases are TGTGCCAGCAGTGAGTTCGGACTCTCTGGAAACACCATATATTTT. It yields the protein CASSEFGLSGNTIYF.

This clone was seen a handful of times. The V call is TRBV10-1, the J call TRBJ2-1, with 7 nucleotides matching TRBD2. CDR1 and CDR2 (germline): WNHNN, SYGVQD (reference sequence). V lost 4 bases and J lost 6; bases outside the gene matches: 6. CDR3 size: 14 residues. CDR3 amino acids: CASSVGGRFNEQFF. The CDR3 nucleotides are TGCGCCAGCAGTGTCGGCGGGAGATTCAATGAGCAGTTCTTC.

The J gene is TRBJ2-7, the V gene TRBV5-1; 11 positions match TRBD2. Germline CDR1 and CDR2: SGHRS and YFSETQ. V shed 4 bases and J 4 bases; nucleotides not matched to a gene: 7. The CDR3 is 15 residues long. The CDR3 DNA reads as TGCGCCAGCAGCCCTCTAGCGGGAGGTGGGTACGAGCAGTACTTC. Its protein product is CASSPLAGGGYEQYF. The full variable domain, rest sourced from reference TRBV5-1 and TRBJ2-7, is KAGVTQTPRYLIKTRGQQVTLSCSPISGHRSVSWYQQTPGQGLQFLFEYFSETQRNKGNFPGRFSGRQFSNSRSEMNVSTLELGDSALYLCASSPLAGGGYEQYFGPGTRLTVT.

This sequence joins TRBV6-5 and TRBJ2-7; 7 nucleotides align to TRBD1. Germline V gives CDR1 MNHEY, CDR2 SVGAGI. Trimming cost V 2 bases and J 4 bases; bases outside gene matches: 5. The CDR3 contains 14 residues. The CDR3 reads CASSYGTVGYEQYF. Written as DNA, the CDR3 is TGTGCCAGCAGTTACGGGACAGTCGGATACGAGCAGTACTTC.

V gene TRBV2 combines with J gene TRBJ2-1; D is unclear. The CDR3 covers 15 residues. V was clipped by 6 bases and J by 10 bases, with 22 bases between them. Germline CDR1 is SNHLY and CDR2 is FYNNEI. The CDR3 reads CASSLAPGKGVEQFF. DNA of the CDR3: TGTGCCAGCAGCTTGGCCCCGGGTAAAGGAGTCGAGCAGTTCTTC.

V and J are TRBV9 and TRBJ2-7; 7 positions agree with TRBD1. J lost 3 bases, V lost 4 bases, and 7 bases had no gene match. The CDR3 contains 14 residues. Germline V lookup: CDR1 SGDLS, CDR2 YYNGEE. CDR3 residues: CASSPRDSRYEQYF. The CDR3 nucleotides read TGTGCCAGCAGCCCCCGGGACAGCCGCTACGAGCAGTACTTC.

This clone was found a few times. The chain couples TRBV11-2 to TRBJ2-3, with TRBD2 matching over 10 bases. The CDR3 covers 15 residues. V dropped 5 bases and J dropped 6; count of bases not matched to a gene: 8. Germline-derived CDR1 and CDR2 are SGHAT and FQNNGV. The CDR3 DNA follows: TGTGCCAGCAGCGACCTGGGACTAGCGCTGGATACGCAGTATTTT. Encoded protein: CASSDLGLALDTQYF.

The V and J genes are TRBV27 and TRBJ1-1; D might be TRBD1 (5 bases). This CDR3 contains 14 residues. Trimming stripped 2 bases from V and 1 base from J, with 8 bases between. The V gene's germline CDR1 is MNHEY and CDR2 SMNVEV (reference sequence). CDR3 loop: CASSLMGGNTEAFF. CDR3 DNA sequence: TGTGCCAGCAGTTTAATGGGGGGGAACACTGAAGCTTTCTTT.

This chain uses TRBV9 with TRBJ2-7, with 8 bases fitting TRBD2. V lost 5 bases and J lost 3; bases outside the gene matches: 4. Germline CDR1 is SGDLS and CDR2 is YYNGEE. This CDR3 comprises 13 residues. CDR3 sequence: CASSRSGSYEQYF. The CDR3 DNA reads as TGTGCCAGCAGTCGGAGCGGGAGCTACGAGCAGTACTTC. The full variable domain, rest sourced from reference TRBV9 and TRBJ2-7, is DSGVTQTPKHLITATGQRVTLRCSPRSGDLSVYWYQQSLDQGLQFLIQYYNGEERAKGNILERFSAQQFPDLHSELNLSSLELGDSALYFCASSRSGSYEQYFGPGTRLTVT.

The rearrangement uses TRBV18 and TRBJ1-1; a weak D match, TRBD1 (6 bases). Deletions cut 3 bases from V and 5 bases from J, with 13 bases between. The CDR3 consists of 14 residues. Germline CDR1 is KGHSH and CDR2 is LQKENI. CDR3 coding DNA: TGTGCCAGCTCACCGGCAGGCGGGACAACTGAAGCTTTCTTT. Amino acids: CASSPAGGTTEAFF.

This clone occurred once. The chain combines TRBV6-6 with TRBJ1-2; 9 positions match TRBD1. The CDR3 totals 14 residues. Germline V gene data show CDR1 as MNHNY and CDR2 as SVGAGI (reference sequence). V was clipped by 5 bases and J by 11 bases; unmatched bases: 12. CDR3 coding DNA: TGTGCCAGCAGTACACCGGGACAGGGCAGTAGATACACCTTC. Translated: CASSTPGQGSRYTF.

The V call is TRBV21-1, the J call TRBJ2-7; the table's TRBD2 call for D was not verified on the DNA. TRBV21-1 is reported as a pseudogene. CDR3 size: 15 residues. CDR3 amino acids: CASRAATSGLNEQYF. CDR3 in DNA: TGTGCCAGCAGGGCTGCGACTAGCGGATTGAACGAGCAGTACTTC.

The chain joins TRBV10-2 to TRBJ2-3, with D hard to call. CDR3 length: 12 residues. Germline CDR1 WSHSY, CDR2 SAAADI. V lost 4 bases to trimming and J lost 2 bases, with 4 bases between them. CDR3 loop: CASSATTDTQYF. CDR3 DNA sequence: TGCGCCAGCAGTGCGACCACAGATACGCAGTATTTT.